These 21 T cell receptor beta chains were sequenced from one sample in a study of beta chain features in type 1 diabetes. The study, taken as a whole, reports: Significant though moderate, a shortening of TCRB CDR3s appeared in all four CD4+ subsets of Type 1 diabetes patients.

Their recognized antigens are unknown. Sequencing targeted expressed TCRB transcripts, as all isolated RNA had been reverse transcribed. Repertoires were generated with immunoSEQ multiplex PCR, while TCRdb's copy carries only in-frame clones and drops some. The table includes around 250,000 clones, over 11% detected once. The sequenced sample consisted of naive CD4+ T cells from blood. The receptors were gathered from a man in his thirties or forties with type 1 diabetes.

This clone was counted only a few times. This sequence joins TRBV27 and TRBJ1-1; tentatively, D is TRBD1 (5 bases). V lost 5 bases and J 4 bases, leaving 17 bases between the germline ends. Germline loops: CDR1 MNHEY, CDR2 SMNVEV (reference sequence). CDR3 length equals 15 residues. In DNA form, the CDR3 reads TGTGCCAGCAGTCCGTACTTTCGACAGTTCACTGAAGCTTTCTTT. Translating it yields CASSPYFRQFTEAFF.

The table lists this clone with a few counts. This chain uses TRBV18 with TRBJ2-7, with 9 bases identical to TRBD2. V dropped 0 bases and J dropped 0; count of bases not matched to a gene: 12. CDR1 is KGHSH and CDR2 is LQKENI in the germline V gene. This CDR3 region has 19 residues. The CDR3 loop is CASSPPFLLAGVSSYEQYF. CDR3 coding DNA: TGTGCCAGCTCACCACCGTTTCTCTTAGCGGGGGTTAGCTCCTACGAGCAGTACTTC.

V is TRBV5-4 and J is TRBJ2-5, with D possibly being TRBD2 (5 bases). Trimming took off 5 bases at V and 3 bases at J, with 14 bases between the two ends. CDR3 length: 14 residues. CDR1 and CDR2 (germline): SGHNT, YYREEE (reference sequence). The CDR3 bases are TGTGCCAGCAGTTGGACGGGAATGAAAGAGACCCAGTACTTC. The encoded protein is CASSWTGMKETQYF.

The V and J genes are TRBV7-2 and TRBJ2-1; 9 bases map to TRBD2. The CDR3 sequence is 14 residues long. Germline assignment: CDR1 SGHTA and CDR2 FQGNSA. The ends lost 5 bases at V and 8 bases at J; junction bases unmatched: 7. The CDR3 sequence: CASSPLSGRHEQFF. CDR3 DNA sequence: TGTGCCAGCAGCCCTTTAAGCGGGAGGCATGAGCAGTTCTTC. Full variable domain (remainder filled in from reference TRBV7-2 and TRBJ2-1): GAGVSQSPSNKVTEKGKDVELRCDPISGHTALYWYRQSLGQGLEFLIYFQGNSAPDKSGLPSDRFSAERTGGSVSTLTIQRTQQEDSAVYLCASSPLSGRHEQFFGPGTRLTVL.

This clone was counted between two and nine times. This chain joins TRBV5-6 and TRBJ1-2; perhaps TRBD1 as D (6 bases). With 1 base removed from V and 7 bases from J, the gap between germline ends came to 11 bases. From germline, CDR1 is SGHDT and CDR2 YYEEEE. The CDR3 has 13 residues. The DNA for the CDR3 is TGTGCCAGCAGCTTGCAGGGGCCCCGTGGCTACACCTTC. It is translated as CASSLQGPRGYTF. Combining the CDR3 with reference TRBV5-6 and TRBJ1-2 gives the whole variable domain DAGVTQSPTHLIKTRGQQVTLRCSPKSGHDTVSWYQQALGQGPQFIFQYYEEEERQRGNFPDRFSGHQFPNYSSELNVNALLLGDSALYLCASSLQGPRGYTFGSGTRLTVV.

The V call is TRBV28, the J call TRBJ1-4, with D perhaps matching TRBD1 (6 bases). Between the trimmed V and J ends, which lost 10 bases and 7 bases, there was a span of 16 bases. The CDR3 consists of 13 residues. Germline V CDR1 and CDR2: MDHEN, SYDVKM. The CDR3 is CATSRGFREKLFF. The CDR3 DNA is TGTGCCACCTCCAGGGGCTTCCGTGAAAAACTGTTTTTT.

This clone was seen only a few times. J is TRBJ1-3 and V is TRBV11-2; the D is unclear. Germline CDR1 SGHAT, CDR2 FQNNGV. V lost 5 bases to trimming and J lost 0 bases, with 5 bases between them. The CDR3 length is 13 residues. This CDR3 reads CASSASSGNTIYF. The DNA for the CDR3 is TGTGCCAGCAGCGCCAGCTCTGGAAACACCATATATTTT.

The chain has TRBV27 and TRBJ2-6; D uncertain. The V end lost 6 bases, the J end lost 1 base, and 10 bases lay between the germline ends. This CDR3 is 15 amino acids long. Germline V gives CDR1 MNHEY, CDR2 SMNVEV (reference sequence). The DNA for the CDR3 is TGTGCCAGCAGCAGGCGCCCATCTGGGGCCAACGTCCTGACTTTC. This codes for CASSRRPSGANVLTF.

This clone was counted between two and nine times. The rearrangement links TRBV2 to TRBJ2-3, with D unclear. Germline lookup yields CDR1 SNHLY and CDR2 FYNNEI. The CDR3 sequence is 12 residues long. V lost 5 bases, J lost 0 bases, and 3 bases lay in between. The CDR3 DNA reads as TGTGCCAGCAGTCGGAGCACAGATACGCAGTATTTT. This translates into CASSRSTDTQYF.

The gene calls are TRBV15 and TRBJ2-1, with 14 nucleotides matching TRBD2. The germline V gene encodes CDR1 LNHNV and CDR2 YYDKDF (reference sequence). J lost 8 bases, V lost 3 bases, and 12 bases had no gene match. The CDR3 contains 18 residues. This CDR3 is CATSSARLAGGPRDEQFF. CDR3 in DNA: TGTGCCACCAGCAGCGCCAGACTAGCGGGAGGGCCTAGGGATGAGCAGTTCTTC.

This clone turned up a few times. The chain uses TRBV5-4 and TRBJ1-4; D is possibly TRBD1 (6 bases). The CDR3 is made up of 15 amino acids. CDR1 and CDR2 (germline): SGHNT, YYREEE (reference sequence). Deletions cut 4 bases from V and 8 bases from J, with 18 bases between. This CDR3 is CASSPEQGQWEKLFF. CDR3 nucleotide sequence: TGTGCCAGCAGCCCCGAACAGGGTCAGTGGGAAAAACTGTTTTTT.

This clone turned up a few times. The chain couples TRBV18 to TRBJ1-1, with D perhaps TRBD1 (6 bases). Germline V gene lookup returns CDR1 KGHSH and CDR2 LQKENI. This CDR3 comprises 14 residues. V lost 8 bases to trimming and J lost 1 base, with 14 bases between them. The CDR3 protein is CASAYRDENTEAFF. For the CDR3, the DNA is TGTGCCAGCGCATACAGGGACGAGAACACTGAAGCTTTCTTT.

In its sample, this clone was seen a few times. The chain links TRBV11-3 to TRBJ2-1, with 14 bases that match TRBD2. Per the germline V gene, CDR1 is SGHNT and CDR2 is YENEEA. The V segment lost 4 bases and the J segment 3 bases; nucleotides outside the gene matches: 8. The CDR3 is 18 residues long. CDR3 in amino acids: CASSSHRGTSGGYNEQFF. DNA for the CDR3: TGTGCCAGCAGCTCCCACCGGGGGACTAGCGGGGGCTACAATGAGCAGTTCTTC.

This clone has more than one count but fewer than ten. This rearrangement joins TRBV29-1 to TRBJ2-3, with 10 positions matching TRBD1. Germline V gene data show CDR1 as SQVTM and CDR2 as ANQGSEA. V was pared by 8 bases and J by 3 bases, with 5 bases of the junction left unmatched. The CDR3 covers 13 residues. CDR3 bases: TGCAGCACGTCGGGACAGGGGACAGATACGCAGTATTTT. Amino acid sequence: CSTSGQGTDTQYF.

This sequence joins TRBV30 and TRBJ1-4; D might be TRBD1 (6 bases). Germline V gene lookup returns CDR1 GTSNPN and CDR2 SVGIG (reference sequence). This CDR3 is 12 amino acids long. Trimming removed 1 base at V and 15 bases at J, with 15 bases between. As DNA, the CDR3 is TGTGCCTGGAGTGCGTACAGGGTGGTCATGTTTTTT. Its translation is CAWSAYRVVMFF. Drawing the rest from reference TRBV30 and TRBJ1-4, the complete variable domain is SQTIHQWPATLVQPVGSPLSLECTVEGTSNPNLYWYRQAAGRGLQLLFYSVGIGQISSEVPQNLSASRPQDRQFILSSKKLLLSDSGFYLCAWSAYRVVMFFGSGTQLSVL.

This chain uses TRBV7-2 with TRBJ2-5; 14 nucleotides agree with TRBD2. CDR3 length: 16 amino acids. J gave up 5 bases and V 3 bases, and 5 bases lay outside the gene matches. The germline gives CDR1 SGHTA, CDR2 FQGNSA. The CDR3 spells CASSLGTSGSWETQYF. The CDR3 bases are TGTGCCAGCAGCTTGGGGACTAGCGGGAGTTGGGAGACCCAGTACTTC.

This clone was detected a few times. The chain combines TRBV5-4 with TRBJ1-1; TRBD1 agrees at 7 bases. V lost 0 bases, J lost 4 bases, and 6 bases stayed unmatched. The germline V gene encodes CDR1 SGHNT and CDR2 YYREEE (reference sequence). This CDR3 contains 15 residues. The CDR3 loop reads CASSLEGGAITEAFF. In DNA form, the CDR3 reads TGTGCCAGCAGCTTGGAAGGGGGCGCGATCACTGAAGCTTTCTTT.

The J gene is TRBJ2-1, the V gene TRBV19; tentatively, D is TRBD2 (5 bases). The CDR3 sequence is 13 residues long. V lost 1 base, J lost 6 bases, and 7 bases lay in between. Germline-derived CDR1 and CDR2 are LNHDA and SQIVND (reference sequence). CDR3 sequence reads: CASSIASFNEQFF. The CDR3 nucleotides read TGTGCCAGTAGTATAGCTAGCTTCAATGAGCAGTTCTTC.

This clone was detected a few times. In the same sample, other DNA sequences code for this CDR3. This chain connects TRBV7-2 to TRBJ2-1, with TRBD2 as a possible D gene (6 bases). This CDR3 region has 15 residues. V lost 0 bases and J 0 bases, leaving 6 bases between the germline ends. Germline V CDR1 and CDR2: SGHTA, FQGNSA. This CDR3 reads CASSLAGSSYNEQFF. The CDR3 DNA reads TGTGCCAGCAGCTTAGCCGGGAGCTCCTACAATGAGCAGTTCTTC.

This clone was counted between two and nine times. The chain links TRBV7-3 to TRBJ1-1; perhaps TRBD1 as D (5 bases). This CDR3 is 14 amino acids long. The germline V gene encodes CDR1 SGHTA and CDR2 FQGTGA. V dropped 4 bases and J dropped 1 base, with 10 bases sitting between them. CDR3 protein: CASSSGHPNTEAFF. In nucleotides, the CDR3 is TGTGCCAGCAGCTCAGGACACCCGAACACTGAAGCTTTCTTT.

The V and J genes are TRBV2 and TRBJ1-2; 8 nucleotides agree with TRBD1. The CDR3 loop spans 13 amino acids. Trimming at V came to 7 bases and at J to 5 bases, leaving 6 bases not matched to a gene. Per germline, CDR1 SNHLY and CDR2 FYNNEI. DNA for the CDR3: TGTGCCAGCACCACAGGGGGGATTTATGGCTACACCTTC. Translating it yields CASTTGGIYGYTF.